Shown below are 6 T cell receptor beta chains from a single sample sequenced in a study of blood T cell repertoires in COVID-19. TCRdb's copy holds only in-frame clones and misses some; the assay was immunoSEQ multiplex PCR. The table has tens of thousands of clones, around 88% seen once. Sequencing was performed on peripheral blood. These receptors all come from a man aged 55-75 years with acute or convalescent COVID-19.

The CDR3 region is CASSKPRVGAGNTIYF. CDR3 in DNA: TGTGCCAGTAGTAAACCCCGAGTTGGAGCTGGAAACACCATATATTTT. This chain links TRBV19 with TRBJ1-3; D unresolved. Germline CDR1 is LNHDA and CDR2 is SQIVND (reference sequence). The CDR3 consists of 16 residues. With 4 bases removed from V and 2 bases from J, the gap between germline ends came to 15 bases.

J is TRBJ1-2 and V is TRBV19; maybe TRBD1 (5 bases). The CDR3 has 13 amino acids. Trimming removed 7 bases from V and 1 base from J, with 10 bases in between. Germline loops: CDR1 LNHDA, CDR2 SQIVND (reference sequence). The CDR3 protein is CASTPTVNYGYTF. The CDR3, as DNA: TGTGCCAGTACCCCGACAGTTAACTATGGCTACACCTTC. The variable domain in full, completed from reference TRBV19 and TRBJ1-2, reads DGGITQSPKYLFRKEGQNVTLSCEQNLNHDAMYWYRQDPGQGLRLIYYSQIVNDFQKGDIAEGYSVSREKKESFPLTVTSAQKNPTAFYLCASTPTVNYGYTFGSGTRLTVV.

This sequence joins TRBV2 and TRBJ2-1; 10 bases line up with TRBD2. The CDR3 extends over 16 amino acids. Germline values: CDR1 SNHLY, CDR2 FYNNEI. V was clipped by 0 bases and J by 8 bases; unmatched bases: 7. This chain's CDR3 is CASSEAKRGGPDEQFF. As DNA, the CDR3 is TGTGCCAGCAGTGAAGCGAAGCGGGGGGGCCCCGATGAGCAGTTCTTC.

This sequence joins TRBV27 and TRBJ1-2; D is unclear. CDR1 is MNHEY, CDR2 SMNVEV, per germline (reference sequence). The CDR3 has 11 amino acids. V lost 5 bases to trimming and J lost 4 bases, with 5 bases between them. CDR3 coding DNA: TGTGCCAGCAGTAGCATCTATGGCTACACCTTC. Its protein is CASSSIYGYTF.

The table lists this clone with a count of one. The genes are TRBV5-1 and TRBJ2-7, with a possible D match to TRBD1 (6 bases). V lost 3 bases, J lost 2 bases, and 12 bases lay in between. The CDR3 covers 14 residues. CDR1 is SGHRS and CDR2 is YFSETQ in the germline V gene. The CDR3 region has the DNA TGCGCCAGCAGCTCCCAGACAGGCACCTACGAGCAGTACTTC. Its translation: CASSSQTGTYEQYF.

This chain uses TRBV19 with TRBJ2-7, with TRBD2 matching 7 bases. J gave up 3 bases and V 4 bases, and 0 bases lay outside the gene matches. Per germline, CDR1 LNHDA and CDR2 SQIVND (reference sequence). The CDR3 has 12 amino acids. The CDR3 DNA follows: TGTGCCAGTAGTAGGACTAGCTACGAGCAGTACTTC. It is translated as CASSRTSYEQYF.